These 16 T cell receptor beta chains share one sample of origin, sequenced in a study of T cells in localized non-small cell lung cancer. TCRdb keeps only in-frame clones here, not all; method: immunoSEQ multiplex PCR. The sample lists about 54,000 clones, over 75% seen once, with about 20% in the top ten. The sample in question was peripheral blood, obtained before any cancer treatment. These receptors were obtained from a female donor over 55 with stage II squamous cell lung carcinoma.

CDR3 bases: TGTGCCAGCGATTTTAGCGGGGGGGGCGAGACCCAGTACTTC. Its translation: CASDFSGGGETQYF. This chain joins TRBV2 and TRBJ2-5, with TRBD2 matching over 11 bases. With V trimmed by 8 bases and J by 5 bases, 7 bases remained unmatched. The CDR3 contains 14 residues. Germline V gene sequence: CDR1 SNHLY, CDR2 FYNNEI. Looking up the rest from reference TRBV2 and TRBJ2-5 gives the full variable domain: EPEVTQTPSHQVTQMGQEVILRCVPISNHLYFYWYRQILGQKVEFLVSFYNNEISEKSEIFDDQFSVERPDGSNFTLKIRSTKLEDSAMYFCASDFSGGGETQYFGPGTRLLVL.

V gene TRBV7-2 combines with J gene TRBJ1-4; D remains ambiguous. Germline loops: CDR1 SGHTA, CDR2 FQGNSA. The CDR3 runs 15 residues. The V and J ends lost 3 bases and 6 bases respectively, with 14 bases between them. CDR3 in amino acids: CASSFGFLSHEKLFF. Written as DNA, the CDR3 is TGTGCCAGCAGCTTTGGTTTTTTGTCCCATGAAAAACTGTTTTTT.

CDR3 protein: CASSRAGEQYF. Written as DNA, the CDR3 is TGTGCCAGCAGCCGGGCGGGGGAGCAGTACTTC. The chain combines TRBV27 with TRBJ2-7; TRBD2 is a possible D gene (6 bases). This CDR3 is 11 amino acids long. Trimming stripped 6 bases from V and 7 bases from J, with 10 bases between. Germline V gene sequence: CDR1 MNHEY, CDR2 SMNVEV (reference sequence).

This chain uses TRBV30 with TRBJ1-1; no clear D gene. Germline V gene lookup returns CDR1 GTSNPN and CDR2 SVGIG (reference sequence). The V end lost 4 bases, the J end lost 0 bases, and 12 bases lay between the germline ends. This CDR3 has 14 residues. In DNA, the CDR3 is TGTGCCTGGAAGGTGTCAGAGATGAACACTGAAGCTTTCTTT. This sequence encodes CAWKVSEMNTEAFF.

The V gene is TRBV7-9, the J gene TRBJ1-2, with TRBD1 matching over 8 bases. CDR1 and CDR2 (germline): SEHNR, FQNEAQ (reference sequence). The CDR3 is 15 amino acids. The trim removed 7 bases at V and 6 bases at J, leaving 13 bases unmatched. The CDR3 is CASIGQDRVSNGYTF. Written as DNA, the CDR3 is TGTGCCAGCATCGGACAGGACAGGGTCAGCAATGGCTACACCTTC.

CDR3 region: CASSSLGPSYEQYF. CDR3 DNA sequence: TGTGCCAGCAGCTCCCTCGGCCCCTCCTACGAGCAGTACTTC. The V gene is TRBV7-9, the J gene TRBJ2-7; no firm D call. V lost 4 bases to trimming and J lost 0 bases, with 10 bases between them. CDR3 size: 14 residues. CDR1 and CDR2 from the germline V gene are SEHNR and FQNEAQ (reference sequence).

The V call is TRBV5-6, the J call TRBJ1-1; D not certain. The V end was cut by 3 bases, the J end by 3 bases, with 9 bases between. Germline assignment: CDR1 SGHDT and CDR2 YYEEEE. There are 13 residues in the CDR3. In nucleotides, the CDR3 is TGTGCCAGCAGCTCGGACCGATACACTGAAGCTTTCTTT. It is translated as CASSSDRYTEAFF.

This CDR3 is CAISEGGQGQETQYF. In DNA form, the CDR3 reads TGTGCCATCAGTGAGGGAGGACAGGGGCAAGAGACCCAGTACTTC. This rearrangement joins TRBV10-3 to TRBJ2-5, with 9 nucleotides matching TRBD1. This CDR3 comprises 15 residues. Germline V gives CDR1 ENHRY, CDR2 SYGVKD. The junction had 3 bases not matched to a gene; V was cut back by 2 bases and J by 2 bases.

V and J are TRBV19 and TRBJ1-5, with D unresolved. The CDR3 runs 14 residues. Germline V gives CDR1 LNHDA, CDR2 SQIVND (reference sequence). Trimming shortened V by 5 bases and J by 0 bases, and 8 bases separated the two germline ends. CDR3 sequence: CASSSWGSNQPQHF. The CDR3 DNA is TGTGCCAGTAGTTCGTGGGGTAGCAATCAGCCCCAGCATTTT.

The J gene is TRBJ2-6, the V gene TRBV19; unclear D gene. Per germline, CDR1 LNHDA and CDR2 SQIVND (reference sequence). This CDR3 comprises 14 residues. Trimming pared 7 bases from V and 3 bases from J, leaving 10 bases between. CDR3 amino acids: CASNGARGANVLTF. CDR3 bases: TGTGCCAGTAACGGAGCACGTGGGGCCAACGTCCTGACTTTC.

The chain is built from TRBV11-1 and TRBJ1-1; the D is unclear. The germline V gene encodes CDR1 SGHAT and CDR2 FQDESV (reference sequence). The CDR3 runs 13 residues. V was trimmed by 2 bases and J by 3 bases, leaving 7 bases between them. The CDR3 DNA reads TGTGCCAGCAGCTTAATCCGGGACACTGAAGCTTTCTTT. This sequence encodes CASSLIRDTEAFF.

The CDR3 loop is CASSRLGRSTDTQYF. The CDR3 coding sequence is TGTGCCAGCAGTCGCCTGGGACGGAGCACAGATACGCAGTATTTT. J is TRBJ2-3 and V is TRBV9; perhaps D is TRBD1 or TRBD2 (5 bases each). Germline CDR1 is SGDLS and CDR2 is YYNGEE. V was shortened by 5 bases and J by 0 bases, with 13 bases between the two germline ends. CDR3 length: 15 amino acids. Full variable domain (rest looked up from reference TRBV9 and TRBJ2-3): DSGVTQTPKHLITATGQRVTLRCSPRSGDLSVYWYQQSLDQGLQFLIQYYNGEERAKGNILERFSAQQFPDLHSELNLSSLELGDSALYFCASSRLGRSTDTQYFGPGTRLTVL.

Comment on this clone: Sequence at one end of the junction differs from germline and may be a read error. The V and J genes are TRBV6-1 and TRBJ1-3; 7 bases are a match to TRBD1. Germline V gene data show CDR1 as MNHNS and CDR2 as SASEGT. The CDR3 loop spans 17 amino acids. The DNA for the CDR3 is TGTGCCAGCAGGGAAGGACAGGCCTTAAGCTCTGGAAACACCATATATTTT. It codes for CASREGQALSSGNTIYF.

The sample holds one count of this clone. The chain joins TRBV19 to TRBJ1-1; D possibly corresponds to TRBD1 (6 bases). Between the trimmed V and J ends, which lost 6 bases and 0 bases, there was a span of 11 bases. This CDR3 comprises 14 residues. Germline V gives CDR1 LNHDA, CDR2 SQIVND (reference sequence). As DNA, the CDR3 is TGTGCCAGTAGAGACGGACAGCTGAACACTGAAGCTTTCTTT. It translates to CASRDGQLNTEAFF.

In nucleotides, the CDR3 is TGTGCCAGTACCATCCGCCCCGAGACAGCGAACACTGAAGCTTTCTTT. Its translation is CASTIRPETANTEAFF. The chain joins TRBV19 to TRBJ1-1, with D perhaps matching TRBD1 (5 bases). V was cut by 7 bases and J by 1 base, with 19 bases left in between. CDR3 length: 16 residues. Germline assignment: CDR1 LNHDA and CDR2 SQIVND (reference sequence).

This clone was counted between two and nine times. The chain carries TRBV4-1 and TRBJ2-2; 11 bases match TRBD2. The CDR3 is 19 amino acids. The trim removed 0 bases at V and 0 bases at J, leaving 6 bases unmatched. Germline loops: CDR1 MGHRA, CDR2 YSYEKL. The DNA for the CDR3 is TGCGCCAGCAGCCAAGAGCAACCGGGACTAGCGGCGAACACCGGGGAGCTGTTTTTT. Translating gives CASSQEQPGLAANTGELFF.